This is a list of T cell receptor beta chains from one sample in a study of spatial heterogeneity in lung cancer. MiXCR was run by TCRdb on the 5' RACE reads, yielding one entry per CDR3 protein. The repertoire has 50,000 or so distinct CDR3 sequences, approximately 10% of them found once; the top ten carry approximately 30%. The sample here was PBMCs, taken at follow-up. The receptors were sampled from a male donor with early-stage non-small cell lung cancer. Each CDR3 is given with its conserved first and last residue. D genes are given only for firm matches. The size field is filled for only some rows; it gives once, few, many or a size class.

TGCGCCAGCAGCCAAGGGGGACAGGGCCCTCCCTACGAGCAGTACTTC	CASSQGGQGPPYEQYF	TRBJ2-7	many	TRBD1	TRBV4-3
TGTGCCAGCAAGGGGCAGCGAGGGACAGATACGCAGTATTTT	CASKGQRGTDTQYF	TRBJ2-3	-	-	TRBV6-1
TGTGCCAGCACCATCAGGGGCGGGGTACGGGACTGGAATGGCTACACCTTC	CASTIRGGVRDWNGYTF	TRBJ1-2	few	-	TRBV28
TGTGCCAGCAGCCCAGGGTCCCCCAATGGCTACACCTTC	CASSPGSPNGYTF	TRBJ1-2	once	-	TRBV4-2
TGTGCCAGCAGTTTTTCGGGGAGTGGCTACAATGAGCAGTTCTTC	CASSFSGSGYNEQFF	TRBJ2-1	many	-	TRBV12-3/TRBV12-4
TGTGCCAGCAGCGTCAGCGGGAGGGTCGACGAGCAGTACTTC	CASSVSGRVDEQYF	TRBJ2-7	many	TRBD2	TRBV9
TGTGCCAGCAGTTACGATAGCCGTAGCTCCTACGAGCAGTACTTC	CASSYDSRSSYEQYF	TRBJ2-7	few	-	TRBV6-2/TRBV6-3
TGCAGTGCTAGTTTGGGGAGCAATCAGCCCCAGCATTTT	CSASLGSNQPQHF	TRBJ1-5	many	-	TRBV20-1
TGCGCCAGCAGCTTGGGGACAGGGATCTATGGCTACACCTTC	CASSLGTGIYGYTF	TRBJ1-2	-	TRBD1	TRBV5-1
TGTGCCAGCCGGGCCCTATCTAATGGCTACACCTTC	CASRALSNGYTF	TRBJ1-2	many	-	TRBV9
TGTGCCAGCTCACGGTGGGGAGGGAACACTGAAGCTTTCTTT	CASSRWGGNTEAFF	TRBJ1-1	few	-	TRBV18
TGCAGTGCTCCAGAGTTGATGAACACTGAAGCTTTCTTT	CSAPELMNTEAFF	TRBJ1-1	many	-	TRBV20-1
TGTGCCAGCGGACCCGCCAGGGAGACCCAGTACTTC	CASGPARETQYF	TRBJ2-5	-	-	TRBV2
TGTGCCAGCAGTCCGACTAGCGGGACGGTAGATACGCAGTATTTT	CASSPTSGTVDTQYF	TRBJ2-3	many	TRBD2	TRBV5-5
TGTGCCAGCACCGCCGGTGAAGGTCGGGAGACCCTATACGAGCAGTACTTC	CASTAGEGRETLYEQYF	TRBJ2-7	few	-	TRBV6-2/TRBV6-3
TGTGCCAGCAGTTCCCTCCGGGGAAATTCACCCCTCCACTTT	CASSSLRGNSPLHF	TRBJ1-6	many	-	TRBV12-3/TRBV12-4
TGCAGCGCCGGAGGTAGATTGGAAGCTTTCTTT	CSAGGRLEAFF	TRBJ1-1	few	-	TRBV29-1
TGCGCCAGCAGCTTGAGTCGCCTTTCACCCCTCCACTTT	CASSLSRLSPLHF	TRBJ1-6	many	-	TRBV5-1
TGCGCCAGCAGCTCCGGTCGAGCGGGGGGTGAGACCCAGTACTTC	CASSSGRAGGETQYF	TRBJ2-5	-	TRBD2	TRBV5-1
TGTGCCAGCGGGAAGTCCGGGAATAGCGGTACGCAGTATTTT	CASGKSGNSGTQYF	TRBJ2-3	many	-	TRBV25-1
TGTGCCAGCAGTCCCCGCGACAGTGACCCCTACGAGCAGTACTTC	CASSPRDSDPYEQYF	TRBJ2-7	many	-	TRBV28
TGTGCCATCAGTGACAGGGGTGTCTATAGCAATCAGCCCCAGCATTTT	CAISDRGVYSNQPQHF	TRBJ1-5	many	-	TRBV10-3
TGCGCCAGCAGCTTGGGACAGAGCGGTGAAAAACTGTTTTTT	CASSLGQSGEKLFF	TRBJ1-4	many	-	TRBV5-1
TGCGCCAGCAGCTTGGCCGGGGTGCCGGGAAATACGCAGTATTTT	CASSLAGVPGNTQYF	TRBJ2-3	few	-	TRBV5-1
TGTGCCAGCAGCCCTGGGACAGGGGGGTCAGCTGAAGCTTTCTTT	CASSPGTGGSAEAFF	TRBJ1-1	few	TRBD1	TRBV3-1
TGCGCCAGCAGGGCGAGCTCTGGGGCCAACGTCCTGACTTTC	CASRASSGANVLTF	TRBJ2-6	few	-	TRBV5-1
TGTGCCAGCAGCAGTACAGGGATGGGCAATCAGCCCCAGCATTTT	CASSSTGMGNQPQHF	TRBJ1-5	-	-	TRBV28
TGTGCCAGCAGCCCGCAGGGGGCGGGAACTGGAAACACCATATATTTT	CASSPQGAGTGNTIYF	TRBJ1-3	-	TRBD1	TRBV7-2
TGCAGCGCCCAAGGGGAGAAACTGTTTTTT	CSAQGEKLFF	TRBJ1-4	-	-	TRBV29-1
TGTGCCAGTAGTATAGGCGGCAGAGAGCAGTTCTTC	CASSIGGREQFF	TRBJ2-1	many	-	TRBV19
TGCACCAGCAGCCAAAGTCAGCCCTGGGGACAGAGCAATCAGCCCCAGCATTTT	CTSSQSQPWGQSNQPQHF	TRBJ1-5	-	-	TRBV1
TGTGCCAGCAGACTCTACGAGGGCACTCAAGAGACCCAGTACTTC	CASRLYEGTQETQYF	TRBJ2-5	many	-	TRBV28
TGCAGCGCCGGAGGTACTGGAGGCGGGACGGATACGCAGTATTTT	CSAGGTGGGTDTQYF	TRBJ2-3	many	-	TRBV29-1
TGTGCCAGCAGTACCCGCCCGGGACTAGCGGGAGCGCTACCGGGCGAGCAGTTCTTC	CASSTRPGLAGALPGEQFF	TRBJ2-1	many	TRBD2	TRBV12-3/TRBV12-4
TGTGCCAGCAGCCAATCAGGACGGTACAGCGATGAGCAGTTCTTC	CASSQSGRYSDEQFF	TRBJ2-1	-	-	TRBV4-2
TGTGCCAGCAGTTTAAATCGAGGTAGCGGGATTGAGACCCAGTACTTC	CASSLNRGSGIETQYF	TRBJ2-5	many	TRBD2	TRBV12-3/TRBV12-4
TGTGCCATCAGTGAACTAACTAGCGCAGATACGCAGTATTTT	CAISELTSADTQYF	TRBJ2-3	few	TRBD2	TRBV2
TGTGCCACCAGTGACTGGACTAGCGGGGGTCGCGGGGAGCTGTTTTTT	CATSDWTSGGRGELFF	TRBJ2-2	many	TRBD2	TRBV24-1
TGTGCCAGCAGCTTGGCCGTGGGAAGTGGGGGAGGAACTGAAGCTTTCTTT	CASSLAVGSGGGTEAFF	TRBJ1-1	many	-	TRBV5-4
TGTGCCAGCAGCCAAGCCGAGGGCGCCGGCTACACCTTC	CASSQAEGAGYTF	TRBJ1-2	-	-	TRBV3-1